The 31 T cell receptor beta chains reported below all come from one sample, sequenced in a study of regulatory dendritic cells for organ transplantation. Produced via immunoSEQ multiplex PCR; TCRdb's table is partial and in-frame only. The table includes 25,000 to 35,000 clones, around 80% detected once. Sequenced sample: naive CD4+ T cells from blood. Subset in this sample: CD45RA+ naive T cells. The receptors originated from a human donor in good health.

The CDR3 DNA reads as TGTGCCAGCTCACCACGGACAGGGGTGGATTCACCCCTCCACTTT. Translation gives CASSPRTGVDSPLHF. This chain uses TRBV18 with TRBJ1-6, with 9 bases aligning to TRBD1. Germline values: CDR1 KGHSH, CDR2 LQKENI. Trimming at V came to 1 base and at J to 8 bases, leaving 3 bases not matched to a gene. CDR3 length equals 15 residues.

V is TRBV5-5 and J is TRBJ2-7; D ambiguous. The V and J ends lost 4 bases and 1 base respectively, with 3 bases between them. The CDR3 length is 11 residues. Germline loops: CDR1 SGHKS, CDR2 YYEKEE (reference sequence). The CDR3 protein is CASSPSYEQYF. The CDR3 DNA is TGTGCCAGCAGCCCGTCCTACGAGCAGTACTTC.

The chain links TRBV7-3 to TRBJ2-5; possible D gene TRBD1, 6 bases. The CDR3 consists of 16 residues. From germline, CDR1 is SGHTA and CDR2 FQGTGA. Trimming cost V 2 bases and J 0 bases, with 13 bases left between them. This CDR3 reads CASSLLGQIDQETQYF. The CDR3 nucleotides read TGTGCCAGCAGCTTACTGGGACAAATCGACCAAGAGACCCAGTACTTC.

The rearrangement links TRBV4-1 to TRBJ2-1, with 9 bases that match TRBD1. This CDR3 comprises 16 residues. Unmatched junction bases numbered 7, after V lost 0 bases and J lost 7 bases. CDR1 and CDR2 (germline): MGHRA, YSYEKL. CDR3 coding DNA: TGCGCCAGCAGCCAAGAAGGTGACAGGGGGTCAAATGAGCAGTTCTTC. It yields the protein CASSQEGDRGSNEQFF.

V and J are TRBV19 and TRBJ1-5, with D uncertain. The CDR3 length is 18 residues. V was trimmed by 2 bases and J by 2 bases, leaving 19 bases between them. Germline CDR1 reads LNHDA; CDR2 reads SQIVND (reference sequence). In DNA, the CDR3 is TGTGCCAGTAGTATACGCCCCAGTGCGGGGAGGGGCAATCAGCCCCAGCATTTT. Translation gives CASSIRPSAGRGNQPQHF.

This chain joins TRBV6-1 and TRBJ2-7, with 9 bases matching TRBD1. This CDR3 is built from 14 residues. J lost 3 bases, V lost 4 bases, and 4 bases had no gene match. Per the germline V gene, CDR1 is MNHNS and CDR2 is SASEGT. The CDR3 DNA reads as TGTGCCAGCAGTGGGGGGACAGGGCTCTACGAGCAGTACTTC. It translates to CASSGGTGLYEQYF.

The CDR3 bases are TGTGCCAGCAGTTTAAAGGCTAGCGGGGGGGCAGGGGAGCAGTTCTTC. It encodes CASSLKASGGAGEQFF. The chain couples TRBV27 to TRBJ2-1, with TRBD2 matching 12 bases. The CDR3 is 16 residues long. CDR1 MNHEY and CDR2 SMNVEV come from the germline V gene (reference sequence). V shed 2 bases, J shed 10 bases, and the junction held 9 bases outside the gene matches.

V usage is TRBV7-8 and J usage is TRBJ2-3, with a possible D match to TRBD2 (6 bases). Trimming took off 6 bases at V and 0 bases at J, with 10 bases between the two ends. Germline CDR1 SGHVS, CDR2 FQNEAQ. The CDR3 totals 14 residues. The CDR3 is CASSPGTSTDTQYF. The CDR3 nucleotides read TGTGCCAGCAGTCCCGGGACTAGCACAGATACGCAGTATTTT. The entire variable domain, with the rest obtained from reference TRBV7-8 and TRBJ2-3, is as follows: GAGVSQSPRYKVAKRGQDVALRCDPISGHVSLFWYQQALGQGPEFLTYFQNEAQLDKSGLPSDRFFAERPEGSVSTLKIQRTQQEDSAVYLCASSPGTSTDTQYFGPGTRLTVL.

The V call is TRBV5-5, the J call TRBJ2-7; 7 positions match TRBD2. Germline-derived CDR1 and CDR2 are SGHKS and YYEKEE (reference sequence). The CDR3 loop spans 12 amino acids. Trimming took 0 bases from V and 9 from J; bases not matched to a gene: 3. CDR3 residues: CASSLEGRGQYF. In DNA, the CDR3 is TGTGCCAGCAGCTTGGAGGGGAGGGGGCAGTACTTC.

This chain links TRBV7-9 with TRBJ2-7; a possible D gene is TRBD2 (5 bases). The CDR3 spans 11 residues. V was shortened by 4 bases and J by 6 bases, with 7 bases between the two germline ends. CDR1 is SEHNR and CDR2 is FQNEAQ in the germline V gene (reference sequence). The CDR3 loop reads CASSSAGEQYF. As DNA, the CDR3 is TGTGCCAGCAGCTCGGCGGGCGAGCAGTACTTC. Complete variable domain (other parts from reference TRBV7-9 and TRBJ2-7): DTGVSQNPRHKITKRGQNVTFRCDPISEHNRLYWYRQTLGQGPEFLTYFQNEAQLEKSRLLSDRFSAERPKGSFSTLEIQRTEQGDSAMYLCASSSAGEQYFGPGTRLTVT.

The chain couples TRBV6-5 to TRBJ1-1; 9 bases are shared with TRBD1. The germline gives CDR1 MNHEY, CDR2 SVGAGI. Losses at the gene ends were 2 bases for V and 5 bases for J; bases not matched to a gene: 3. The CDR3 contains 14 residues. In nucleotides, the CDR3 is TGTGCCAGCAGTTACAGGACAGGGGAAACTGAAGCTTTCTTT. Its translation: CASSYRTGETEAFF.

This chain uses TRBV15 with TRBJ2-3; 8 bases match TRBD1. The ends lost 0 bases at V and 6 bases at J; junction bases unmatched: 11. CDR3 length equals 17 residues. Germline V gives CDR1 LNHNV, CDR2 YYDKDF (reference sequence). The CDR3 DNA reads as TGTGCCACCAGCAGAGATAGGAACCAGGGGGCGCGGGATACGCAGTATTTT. It codes for CATSRDRNQGARDTQYF.

The genes are TRBV6-1 and TRBJ2-3; D is possibly TRBD1 (5 bases). The V gene's germline CDR1 is MNHNS and CDR2 SASEGT. V lost 7 bases and J 3 bases, leaving 11 bases between the germline ends. CDR3 size: 13 residues. The CDR3 loop is CASTIGVTDTQYF. The CDR3 nucleotides are TGTGCCAGCACAATAGGGGTTACAGATACGCAGTATTTT.

This chain links TRBV6-1 with TRBJ2-2; D possibly corresponds to TRBD2 (7 bases). V gave up 6 bases and J gave up 5 bases, with 13 bases separating them. Germline V gives CDR1 MNHNS, CDR2 SASEGT. This CDR3 has 14 residues. This CDR3 reads CASSLGGDTGELFF. The CDR3 DNA reads TGTGCCAGCAGCCTAGGGGGGGATACCGGGGAGCTGTTTTTT.

The chain recombines TRBV2 with TRBJ2-2; no reliable D call. From germline, CDR1 is SNHLY and CDR2 FYNNEI. CDR3 length: 15 residues. Trimming left V 4 bases short and J 6 bases short, with 15 bases between. The DNA for the CDR3 is TGTGCCAGCAGTGTACAGCAGGCGAGAGCCGGGGAGCTGTTTTTT. Protein sequence: CASSVQQARAGELFF.

The genes are TRBV5-4 and TRBJ1-6; TRBD1 is a possible D gene (6 bases). The CDR3 totals 14 residues. Per germline, CDR1 SGHNT and CDR2 YYREEE (reference sequence). The germline V and J ends were trimmed by 1 base and 6 bases, with 8 bases remaining between them. The DNA of the CDR3 is TGTGCCAGCAGCTTGTGGGACATTAATTCACCCCTCCACTTT. Its protein product is CASSLWDINSPLHF.

A single count supports this clone. The gene calls are TRBV5-1 and TRBJ2-7; 8 positions match TRBD1. Trimming removed 0 bases from V and 12 bases from J; junction bases left unmatched: 8. Germline lookup yields CDR1 SGHRS and CDR2 YFSETQ. The CDR3 has 13 amino acids. CDR3 sequence: CASSLGQGMGWYF. DNA of the CDR3: TGCGCCAGCAGCTTGGGACAGGGGATGGGATGGTACTTC.

The genes are TRBV21-1 and TRBJ1-1; the table's D call, TRBD1, was not checked against the DNA. TRBV21-1 is a pseudogene. CDR3 size: 15 residues. CDR3 loop: CASTPDRSRKNEAFF. In DNA, the CDR3 is TGTGCCAGCACCCCGGACAGGTCGAGGAAGAATGAAGCTTTCTTT.

The chain couples TRBV5-1 to TRBJ1-5; a possible D gene is TRBD1 (5 bases). CDR3 length: 13 amino acids. V dropped 1 base and J dropped 5 bases, with 7 bases sitting between them. CDR1 and CDR2 from the germline V gene are SGHRS and YFSETQ. The CDR3 is CASSLLGDQPQHF. CDR3 DNA sequence: TGCGCCAGCAGCTTGTTAGGGGATCAGCCCCAGCATTTT.

This clone turned up a few times. V usage is TRBV19 and J usage is TRBJ1-1, with TRBD1 as a possible D gene (5 bases). Germline V lookup: CDR1 LNHDA, CDR2 SQIVND (reference sequence). Deletions cut 5 bases from V and 7 bases from J, with 11 bases between. The CDR3 is made up of 12 amino acids. The CDR3 DNA follows: TGTGCCAGTAGTCTTCGACAGCGTGAAGCTTTCTTT. It codes for CASSLRQREAFF.

The chain's CDR3 is CASSLAGEAGSDTQYF. The CDR3 DNA follows: TGCGCCAGCAGCTTGGCGGGGGAAGCGGGGTCAGATACGCAGTATTTT. The V call is TRBV5-1, the J call TRBJ2-3; 7 bases match TRBD2. This CDR3 is 16 amino acids long. Trimming took 0 bases from V and 4 from J; bases not matched to a gene: 8. Germline V gene sequence: CDR1 SGHRS, CDR2 YFSETQ.

The CDR3 loop reads CAISTGTQLYTDTQYF. In nucleotides, the CDR3 is TGTGCCATCAGTACCGGGACACAACTATACACAGATACGCAGTATTTT. V and J are TRBV10-3 and TRBJ2-3; D may be TRBD1 (6 bases). V lost 5 bases to trimming and J lost 2 bases, with 17 bases between them. CDR1 and CDR2 from the germline V gene are ENHRY and SYGVKD. CDR3 length equals 16 residues.

The table lists this clone with a few counts. The chain links TRBV11-3 to TRBJ2-2, with a weak D call TRBD1 (5 bases). The germline V and J ends were trimmed by 2 bases and 4 bases, with 11 bases remaining between them. The CDR3 is 15 amino acids. In germline, CDR1 is SGHNT, CDR2 YENEEA. The CDR3 spells CASSLRGVGTGELFF. CDR3 nucleotides: TGTGCCAGCAGCTTAAGGGGTGTTGGCACCGGGGAGCTGTTTTTT.

This clone was seen more than once but under ten times. The gene calls are TRBV29-1 and TRBJ1-6, with 7 positions matching TRBD1. The CDR3 extends over 13 amino acids. CDR1 and CDR2 (germline): SQVTM, ANQGSEA. Losses at the gene ends were 6 bases for V and 8 bases for J; bases not matched to a gene: 7. CDR3 bases: TGCAGCGTCGCCGGGACAGCCGATTCACCCCTCCACTTT. Its translation: CSVAGTADSPLHF.

The chain is built from TRBV11-2 and TRBJ1-4; D gene ambiguous. This CDR3 has 13 residues. The V and J ends lost 3 bases and 6 bases respectively, with 8 bases between them. In germline, CDR1 is SGHAT, CDR2 FQNNGV. The CDR3 protein is CASSLTSDEKLFF. CDR3 DNA: TGTGCCAGCAGCTTGACTTCGGATGAAAAACTGTTTTTT. Based on the CDR3 plus reference TRBV11-2 and TRBJ1-4, the full variable domain is EAGVAQSPRYKIIEKRQSVAFWCNPISGHATLYWYQQILGQGPKLLIQFQNNGVVDDSQLPKDRFSAERLKGVDSTLKIQPAKLEDSAVYLCASSLTSDEKLFFGSGTQLSVL.

This clone was recorded a few times. The J gene is TRBJ1-1, the V gene TRBV5-1, with 12 bases lining up with TRBD1. This CDR3 comprises 17 residues. With V trimmed by 0 bases and J by 0 bases, 3 bases remained unmatched. CDR1 is SGHRS, CDR2 YFSETQ, per germline. For the CDR3, the DNA is TGCGCCAGCAGCTTGGGGGACAGGGGGCTGGTGAACACTGAAGCTTTCTTT. It codes for CASSLGDRGLVNTEAFF.

The count of this clone is one. The V gene is TRBV5-1, the J gene TRBJ2-3; D may be TRBD2 (6 bases). This CDR3 has 14 amino acids. Germline CDR1 SGHRS, CDR2 YFSETQ. The V end was cut by 3 bases, the J end by 11 bases, with 19 bases between. CDR3 nucleotides: TGCGCCAGCAGCTCTCTGGACGGGCGGGGCATGCAGTATTTT. Translating it yields CASSSLDGRGMQYF.

The chain uses TRBV11-2 and TRBJ1-2; TRBD1 agrees at 11 bases. The CDR3 sequence is 15 residues long. Germline CDR1 and CDR2: SGHAT and FQNNGV. V shed 1 base and J 5 bases; nucleotides not matched to a gene: 3. CDR3 nucleotide sequence: TGTGCCAGCAGCTTAGGTGGGACAGGGGGGTATGGCTACACCTTC. Translation gives CASSLGGTGGYGYTF.

The V call is TRBV15, the J call TRBJ1-1; D gene unclear. The length of the CDR3 is 12 residues. The germline gives CDR1 LNHNV, CDR2 YYDKDF (reference sequence). V dropped 0 bases and J dropped 8 bases, with 7 bases sitting between them. This CDR3 reads CATSRDRYEAFF. CDR3 in DNA: TGTGCCACCAGCAGAGACCGGTACGAAGCTTTCTTT.

V gene TRBV19 combines with J gene TRBJ1-3; no firm D call. Trimming left V 6 bases short and J 0 bases short, with 12 bases between. The CDR3 consists of 15 residues. From germline, CDR1 is LNHDA and CDR2 SQIVND (reference sequence). The CDR3 bases are TGTGCCAGTAGGGGAGAACAAGGCTCTGGAAACACCATATATTTT. It codes for CASRGEQGSGNTIYF.

The chain carries TRBV28 and TRBJ1-5, with TRBD1 matching 12 bases. V gave up 5 bases and J gave up 7 bases; unmatched junction bases: 6. The CDR3 runs 15 residues. Germline loops: CDR1 MDHEN, CDR2 SYDVKM. The CDR3 coding sequence is TGTGCCAGCAGTAGCGGGACAGGGGGCAGGCAGCCCCAGCATTTT. Translation: CASSSGTGGRQPQHF.